This is a list of T cell receptor beta chains from one sample in a study of CD8 T cells in ankylosing spondylitis. TCRdb used MiXCR to reprocess the 5' RACE reads, holding one entry per CDR3 protein. The sample yields 150,000 to 200,000 distinct CDR3 sequences, roughly 34% seen once. The sequenced material came from synovial fluid, either unsorted or a sorted T cell fraction (not recorded which). These TCRs come from a male donor with ankylosing spondylitis. Each CDR3 is given with its conserved first and last residue. A D gene is named only where the DNA matches it firmly. Clone size appears in some rows only: once, few, many, or a class for an expanded clone.

d_gene	abundance	len	j_gene	v_gene	CDR3aa	CDR3nt
TRBD2	many	16	TRBJ2-5	TRBV7-9	CASSLIAWTSGETQYF	TGTGCCAGCAGCTTAATAGCCTGGACTAGCGGGGAGACCCAGTACTTC
.	.	17	TRBJ2-1	TRBV6-5	CASSYSSTPGTYNEQFF	TGTGCCAGCAGTTACTCGTCTACCCCAGGGACCTACAATGAGCAGTTCTTC
.	.	16	TRBJ1-1	TRBV5-6	CASSLDLDRGGTEAFF	TGTGCCAGCAGCTTGGATCTGGACAGAGGTGGCACTGAAGCTTTCTTT
TRBD1	.	16	TRBJ2-4	TRBV20-1	CSAKIRGRGTKNIQYF	TGCAGTGCGAAAATCAGGGGGCGAGGAACCAAAAACATTCAGTACTTC
.	.	14	TRBJ1-6	TRBV11-2	CASSLTPDRKPLHF	TGTGCCAGCAGCTTAACCCCAGACAGAAAACCCCTCCACTTT
.	.	13	TRBJ1-2	TRBV12-3/TRBV12-4	CASSRDFDYGYTF	TGTGCCAGCAGCCGCGATTTCGACTATGGCTACACCTTC
.	.	13	TRBJ2-5	TRBV5-1	CASSGGVQETQYF	TGCGCCAGCAGCGGGGGAGTACAAGAGACCCAGTACTTC
TRBD1	few	14	TRBJ1-2	TRBV19	CASSSGQGSRGYTF	TGTGCCAGTAGTTCGGGACAGGGATCGCGGGGCTACACCTTC
.	few	13	TRBJ1-1	TRBV14	CASREFMNTEAFF	TGTGCCAGCAGGGAGTTCATGAACACTGAAGCTTTCTTT
TRBD2	few	15	TRBJ2-5	TRBV5-1	CASSSTSGSGETQYF	TGCGCCAGCAGTTCGACTAGCGGGAGTGGGGAGACCCAGTACTTC
TRBD1	few	15	TRBJ2-3	TRBV20-1	CSAVDRGRPTDTQYF	TGCAGTGCTGTAGACAGGGGAAGGCCCACAGATACGCAGTATTTT
.	.	15	TRBJ2-1	TRBV27	CASTSGWSSYNEQFF	TGTGCCAGCACTTCGGGATGGAGCTCCTACAATGAGCAGTTCTTC
.	many	13	TRBJ1-5	TRBV6-6	CASNGGDGQPQHF	TGTGCCAGCAACGGGGGGGATGGTCAGCCCCAGCATTTT
TRBD1	few	15	TRBJ1-2	TRBV6-1	CASSEVSGDSRGYTF	TGTGCCAGCAGTGAGGTGTCGGGGGACAGTCGCGGCTACACCTTC
TRBD2	once	14	TRBJ2-1	TRBV7-3	CASSFGLAGDEQFF	TGTGCCAGCAGCTTCGGACTAGCGGGAGATGAGCAGTTCTTC
TRBD1	.	15	TRBJ1-1	TRBV7-9	CASSLRGQDGTEAFF	TGTGCCAGCAGCTTAAGGGGACAGGACGGAACTGAAGCTTTCTTT
TRBD1	many	15	TRBJ2-7	TRBV9	CASSVAGGQGYEQYF	TGTGCCAGCAGCGTAGCTGGCGGACAGGGGTACGAGCAGTACTTC
.	.	14	TRBJ2-3	TRBV7-3	CASSRSGAEDTQYF	TGTGCCAGTTCCCGGTCGGGGGCCGAAGATACGCAGTATTTT
.	few	15	TRBJ1-4	TRBV5-1	CASSQGGTNNEKLFF	TGCGCCAGCAGCCAGGGCGGGACAAATAATGAAAAACTGTTTTTT
TRBD1	.	16	TRBJ2-6	TRBV20-1	CSATGQGALGANVLTF	TGCAGTGCTACGGGACAGGGGGCCTTAGGGGCCAACGTCCTGACTTTC
.	few	14	TRBJ2-7	TRBV6-2/TRBV6-3	CASSGRTGHYEQYF	TGTGCCAGCAGCGGCCGAACAGGGCACTACGAGCAGTACTTC
TRBD2	.	15	TRBJ2-1	TRBV2	CASSGIGGTSSEQFF	TGTGCCAGCAGTGGCATTGGGGGGACTAGCTCCGAGCAGTTCTTC
TRBD1	many	14	TRBJ2-7	TRBV7-2	CASSLYRGTYEQYF	TGTGCCAGCAGCTTATACAGGGGCACCTACGAGCAGTACTTC
.	.	19	TRBJ1-1	TRBV20-1	CSANGQSRGAAGGFAEAFF	TGCAGTGCCAATGGACAATCCCGGGGTGCAGCAGGTGGGTTTGCTGAAGCTTTCTTT
TRBD2	many	16	TRBJ2-2	TRBV20-1	CSAREGLAGGFGELFF	TGCAGTGCTAGAGAGGGACTAGCGGGGGGGTTCGGGGAGCTGTTTTTT
TRBD1	once	13	TRBJ2-1	TRBV6-1	CASIGDRVVEQFF	TGTGCCAGCATCGGGGACAGGGTCGTTGAGCAGTTCTTC
TRBD2	.	15	TRBJ2-7	TRBV7-9	CASSEGSGASYEQYF	TGTGCCAGCAGCGAAGGTAGCGGGGCCTCCTACGAGCAGTACTTC
.	few	14	TRBJ1-5	TRBV12-3/TRBV12-4	CASSLLASNQPQHF	TGTGCCAGCAGTTTATTGGCGAGCAATCAGCCCCAGCATTTT
.	.	15	TRBJ1-1	TRBV4-3	CASSQDPDQRNRAFF	TGCGCCAGCAGCCAAGATCCGGACCAGAGGAATAGGGCTTTCTTT
TRBD1	few	17	TRBJ2-7	TRBV4-1	CASSQKPGTGATYEQYF	TGCGCCAGCAGCCAAAAACCCGGGACAGGGGCAACATACGAGCAGTACTTC
.	few	14	TRBJ1-4	TRBV5-1	CASSLEFGREKLFF	TGCGCCAGCAGCTTGGAATTCGGGCGCGAAAAACTGTTTTTT
.	.	12	TRBJ1-1	TRBV20-1	CSAATVNTEAFF	TGCAGTGCCGCGACAGTTAACACTGAAGCTTTCTTT
TRBD1	many	13	TRBJ1-1	TRBV29-1	CSAGTGFFTEAFF	TGCAGCGCCGGGACAGGTTTTTTCACTGAAGCTTTCTTT
TRBD2	.	17	TRBJ2-7	TRBV5-1	CASSLGEGSPTPYEQYF	TGCGCCAGCAGCTTGGGGGAGGGCAGCCCAACGCCCTACGAGCAGTACTTC
TRBD2	few	14	TRBJ2-5	TRBV7-7	CASGLGPLEKTQYF	TGTGCTAGCGGGTTAGGACCCTTGGAGAAGACCCAGTACTTC
.	.	13	TRBJ1-6	TRBV5-8	CASSLDSPSPLHF	TGTGCCAGCAGCTTGGACAGCCCTTCACCCCTCCACTTT
.	.	15	TRBJ2-1	TRBV20-1	CSAPRGTSSYNEQFF	TGCAGTGCCCCCCGGGGGACAAGCTCCTACAATGAGCAGTTCTTC
.	many	15	TRBJ2-6	TRBV15	CATSRGGFGANVLTF	TGTGCCACCAGCAGAGGAGGGTTTGGGGCCAACGTCCTGACTTTC
TRBD2	few	17	TRBJ2-1	TRBV3-1	CASSQDRGLAGDGEQFF	TGTGCCAGCAGCCAAGATAGGGGACTAGCGGGAGATGGTGAGCAGTTCTTC
.	few	13	TRBJ2-7	TRBV6-6	CASSYSIFQGSYF	TGTGCCAGCAGTTACTCGATTTTCCAGGGTTCGTACTTC
TRBD1	.	16	TRBJ1-3	TRBV12-3/TRBV12-4	CASKRGQGSSGNTIYF	TGTGCCAGCAAACGAGGACAGGGATCCTCTGGAAACACCATATATTTT
TRBD2	.	17	TRBJ2-1	TRBV12-3/TRBV12-4	CASSPYRTSGPYNEQFF	TGTGCCAGCAGTCCCTATCGGACTAGCGGCCCCTACAATGAGCAGTTCTTC
.	once	11	TRBJ2-7	TRBV28	CASSTKYEQYF	TGTGCCAGCAGTACTAAGTACGAGCAGTACTTC
TRBD1	once	20	TRBJ2-5	TRBV12-3/TRBV12-4	CASSPTFGRPGTGAQETQYF	TGTGCCAGCAGTCCAACCTTCGGGAGACCGGGGACAGGGGCCCAAGAGACCCAGTACTTC
.	few	14	TRBJ2-1	TRBV11-3	CASSLEGSASEQFF	TGTGCCAGCAGCTTAGAAGGGTCTGCCAGCGAGCAGTTCTTC
TRBD2	many	16	TRBJ2-1	TRBV5-1	CASSTALAGEDNEQFF	TGCGCCAGCAGCACAGCACTAGCGGGGGAAGACAATGAGCAGTTCTTC
.	many	13	TRBJ1-1	TRBV6-4	CASSEDWDTEAFF	TGTGCCAGCAGTGAAGACTGGGACACTGAAGCTTTCTTT
TRBD1	.	14	TRBJ1-1	TRBV20-1	CSNYIQGMNTEAFF	TGCAGTAACTATATACAGGGGATGAACACTGAAGCTTTCTTT
.	few	14	TRBJ1-1	TRBV6-1	CASSDPSGATEAFF	TGTGCCAGCAGTGATCCTTCAGGGGCCACTGAAGCTTTCTTT
.	few	13	TRBJ1-5	TRBV20-1	CSARVESNQPQHF	TGCAGTGCTAGAGTGGAAAGCAATCAGCCCCAGCATTTT
.	few	13	TRBJ2-5	TRBV7-2	CASSFGGQETQYF	TGTGCCAGCAGCTTTGGAGGACAAGAGACCCAGTACTTC
TRBD1	.	15	TRBJ2-2	TRBV5-6	CASSSGTGDTGELFF	TGTGCCAGCAGCTCCGGGACAGGAGACACCGGGGAGCTGTTTTTT
.	.	14	TRBJ2-7	TRBV18	CASSADSRSYEQYF	TGTGCCAGCTCAGCCGACAGCAGGTCCTACGAGCAGTACTTC